This TCR beta chain was recovered during a study of T cells after yellow fever vaccination. Via MiXCR, TCRdb re-called the 5' RACE reads, giving one row per CDR3 protein. The repertoire consists of hundreds of thousands of distinct CDR3 sequences, with approximately 12% occurring once and the leading ten covering 11% to 15%. Trimming stripped 4 bases from V and 7 bases from J, with 10 bases between. The CDR3 is made up of 13 amino acids. Germline CDR1 reads LGHNA; CDR2 reads YSLEER. This clonotype was counted a few times. The gene calls are TRBV4-3 and TRBJ2-2; D uncertain. This receptor was taken from a man younger than 40 who received the YFV17D yellow fever vaccine. The sequencing used PBMCs, collected on the day of the yellow fever booster vaccination. The CDR3 bases are TGCGCCAGCAGCCGAGAAGGAAACGGGGAGCTGTTTTTT. Translation: CASSREGNGELFF.